These 18 T cell receptor beta chains were all obtained from the same sample, sequenced in a study of Ad26.COV2.S vaccination and SARS-CoV-2 variants. The treatment was: roughly 20 received Ad26.COV2.S at low or high dose, single or two shots; 5 received placebo; per-sample allocation not given. Each sample was drawn 63 days after the first injection (of vaccine or placebo). Using immunoSEQ multiplex PCR, the repertoire was profiled, and TCRdb retains in-frame clones only, with some absent. The data show about 350,000 clones, with approximately 86% seen just once and about 11% held by the top ten. The material sequenced was peripheral blood, taken in a trial of Ad26.COV2.S vaccine versus placebo. The receptors shown here come from a person aged 18-60 years who received the Ad26.COV2.S COVID-19 vaccine or a placebo.

This chain uses TRBV19 with TRBJ2-5, with a possible D match to TRBD2 (6 bases). The V end was cut by 3 bases, the J end by 4 bases, with 18 bases between. CDR3 length equals 16 residues. Per the germline V gene, CDR1 is LNHDA and CDR2 is SQIVND (reference sequence). CDR3 nucleotide sequence: TGTGCCAGTAGTATGGCGGGGTTGAACCTTATAGAGACCCAGTACTTC. Translating it yields CASSMAGLNLIETQYF. Full variable domain (outside the CDR3, taken from reference TRBV19 and TRBJ2-5): DGGITQSPKYLFRKEGQNVTLSCEQNLNHDAMYWYRQDPGQGLRLIYYSQIVNDFQKGDIAEGYSVSREKKESFPLTVTSAQKNPTAFYLCASSMAGLNLIETQYFGPGTRLLVL.

In its sample, this clone was seen once. The CDR3 loop reads CASRGDRVAEKLFF. In nucleotides, the CDR3 is TGTGCCAGCAGGGGGGACAGGGTGGCAGAAAAACTGTTTTTT. V gene TRBV28 combines with J gene TRBJ1-4; 9 nucleotides match TRBD1. Germline CDR1 is MDHEN and CDR2 is SYDVKM. The J segment lost 8 bases and the V segment lost 6 bases, leaving 7 bases of the junction unmatched. The CDR3 contains 14 residues.

This clone was detected only once. DNA for the CDR3: TGCAGCGTTAGAGACCCGGGACCGCTCTACGAGCAGTACTTC. It translates to CSVRDPGPLYEQYF. This sequence joins TRBV29-1 and TRBJ2-7; D could derive from TRBD1 or TRBD2 (5 bases each). The CDR3 is 14 amino acids. V shed 5 bases and J shed 3 bases, with 17 bases lying between them. Germline lookup yields CDR1 SQVTM and CDR2 ANQGSEA.

The chain combines TRBV7-2 with TRBJ2-3; 11 bases line up with TRBD2. Losses at the gene ends were 3 bases for V and 2 bases for J; bases not matched to a gene: 1. The CDR3 has 15 residues. Germline CDR1 and CDR2: SGHTA and FQGNSA. CDR3 region: CASSLGLADTDTQYF. CDR3 coding DNA: TGTGCCAGCAGCTTGGGACTAGCGGACACAGATACGCAGTATTTT.

V is TRBV27 and J is TRBJ2-7; 9 nucleotides line up with TRBD2. Germline V gene lookup returns CDR1 MNHEY and CDR2 SMNVEV (reference sequence). V dropped 1 base and J dropped 4; count of bases not matched to a gene: 2. The CDR3 has 14 amino acids. The CDR3 DNA is TGTGCCAGCAGTTTATTTAGCGGGGGTTACGAGCAGTACTTC. It encodes CASSLFSGGYEQYF.

The chain recombines TRBV7-9 with TRBJ2-2, with 7 bases that match TRBD1. In germline, CDR1 is SEHNR, CDR2 FQNEAQ (reference sequence). The ends lost 5 bases at V and 1 base at J; junction bases unmatched: 7. CDR3 length: 16 residues. The CDR3 sequence is CASSTTRQGNTGELFF. The CDR3 DNA reads TGTGCCAGCAGCACGACCAGACAGGGGAACACCGGGGAGCTGTTTTTT.

The chain uses TRBV6-2 or TRBV6-3 and TRBJ2-1, with 8 bases that match TRBD2. The CDR3 is 14 amino acids. The V gene end was trimmed by 5 bases and the J gene end by 7 bases; junction bases not matched to a gene: 7. CDR1 and CDR2 (germline): MNHEY, SVGEGT. DNA for the CDR3: TGTGCCAGCAGTCTTAGGACTAGCTATAATGAGCAGTTCTTC. It specifies CASSLRTSYNEQFF.

This rearrangement joins TRBV9 to TRBJ2-3; 7 nucleotides match TRBD2. After removal of 0 bases from V and 2 bases from J, the junction contained 9 bases not matched to a gene. The germline gives CDR1 SGDLS, CDR2 YYNGEE. The CDR3 is made up of 17 amino acids. CDR3 region: CASSVARLAEFTDTQYF. The CDR3 DNA sequence: TGTGCCAGCAGCGTAGCTCGCCTAGCGGAGTTCACAGATACGCAGTATTTT.

The chain is built from TRBV5-1 and TRBJ2-3; D is uncertain. The CDR3 spans 14 residues. Germline assignment: CDR1 SGHRS and CDR2 YFSETQ. Trimming removed 8 bases at V and 2 bases at J, with 15 bases between. CDR3 nucleotide sequence: TGCGCCAGTGCCCTGGGGTCCTACACAGATACGCAGTATTTT. Its translation is CASALGSYTDTQYF.

The chain carries TRBV7-9 and TRBJ2-7; D call uncertain. Germline CDR1 and CDR2: SEHNR and FQNEAQ (reference sequence). Trimming removed 3 bases from V and 3 bases from J, with 6 bases in between. The CDR3 totals 12 residues. CDR3 in amino acids: CASSFEDYEQYF. CDR3 nucleotides: TGTGCCAGCAGCTTTGAAGACTACGAGCAGTACTTC.

The chain joins TRBV6-2 or TRBV6-3 to TRBJ2-7; maybe TRBD1 (5 bases). V was pared by 4 bases and J by 1 base, with 11 bases between. This CDR3 comprises 14 residues. The germline V gene has CDR1 MNHEY and CDR2 SVGEGT. Here the CDR3 DNA reads TGTGCCAGCAGTTTTAGTACAGGTTCCTACGAGCAGTACTTC. It is translated as CASSFSTGSYEQYF.

This rearrangement joins TRBV4-2 to TRBJ2-1; 9 nucleotides match TRBD2. Looked up from germline, CDR1 is LGHNA and CDR2 is YNFKEQ. CDR3 length equals 17 residues. V shed 0 bases, J shed 4 bases, and the junction held 7 bases outside the gene matches. DNA for the CDR3: TGTGCCAGCAGCCAAGAAAGGATAGCGGGGGATTACAATGAGCAGTTCTTC. Protein: CASSQERIAGDYNEQFF.

This clone was recorded only once. The chain has TRBV7-2 and TRBJ1-2; D perhaps matches TRBD1 (5 bases). The V gene's germline CDR1 is SGHTA and CDR2 FQGNSA. The CDR3 length is 15 residues. V was trimmed by 1 base and J by 4 bases, leaving 13 bases between them. The CDR3 DNA reads TGTGCCAGCAGCTTAGGGCAGGGTCCCGCCTATGGCTACACCTTC. Protein sequence: CASSLGQGPAYGYTF.

CDR3 sequence: CASSPPETSLFQETQYF. The CDR3 DNA sequence: TGTGCCAGCAGCCCCCCGGAGACTAGCCTTTTCCAAGAGACCCAGTACTTC. The rearrangement links TRBV3-1 (or the pseudogene TRBV3-2) to TRBJ2-5; 7 bases line up with TRBD2. Germline V gene sequence: CDR1 LGHDT, CDR2 YNNKEL (reference sequence). V lost 4 bases to trimming and J lost 1 base; unmatched junction nucleotides: 12. The CDR3 is 17 amino acids.

The chain carries TRBV10-1 and TRBJ1-1; tentatively, D is TRBD1 (6 bases). The germline V gene has CDR1 WNHNN and CDR2 SYGVQD (reference sequence). The CDR3 extends over 14 amino acids. The ends were cut back, 2 bases at V and 4 bases at J, with 11 bases in the middle. CDR3 amino acids: CASSERGGPTEAFF. The CDR3 nucleotides are TGCGCCAGCAGTGAGCGTGGGGGGCCCACTGAAGCTTTCTTT.

J is TRBJ2-7 and V is TRBV18, with D unclear. Trimming pared 2 bases from V and 1 base from J, leaving 18 bases between. This CDR3 contains 17 residues. In germline, CDR1 is KGHSH, CDR2 LQKENI. CDR3 nucleotide sequence: TGTGCCAGCTCACCAGTCTATATCGAGTCCGATTCCTACGAGCAGTACTTC. It translates to CASSPVYIESDSYEQYF.

The table lists this clone with a few counts. The rearrangement uses TRBV4-3 and TRBJ1-1; D gene unclear. This CDR3 spans 13 amino acids. Germline V gene lookup returns CDR1 LGHNA and CDR2 YSLEER. Trimming cost V 8 bases and J 4 bases, with 14 bases left between them. CDR3 in DNA: TGCGCCAGCTCCCACGGGCTAGGCACTGAAGCTTTCTTT. It yields the protein CASSHGLGTEAFF.

This chain connects TRBV3-1 (or the pseudogene TRBV3-2) to TRBJ2-7, with TRBD2 matching over 7 bases. Germline-derived CDR1 and CDR2 are LGHDT and YNNKEL (reference sequence). The trim removed 1 base at V and 5 bases at J, leaving 11 bases unmatched. This CDR3 contains 16 residues. This CDR3 reads CASSQAYRGGRHEQYF. CDR3 nucleotide sequence: TGTGCCAGCAGCCAAGCTTACCGCGGCGGGAGACACGAGCAGTACTTC.